The present T cell receptor beta chain was sequenced within a study of PD-1 blockade in mismatch repair-deficient tumors (dated by TCRdb to 2016 to 2017). As for the study more broadly: Between September 2013 and September 2016, the trial enrolled around 91 consecutive patients with approximately 11 mismatch repair-deficient cancer types, every one of whom had been previously treated and was progressing. Tumor-associated T cell clones in the peripheral blood of patients responding to PD-1 blockade were tracked using deep sequencing of TCR CDR3 regions.

Library preparation used the immunoSEQ multiplex PCR assay. Held by TCRdb, this immuneACCESS table contains in-frame sequences only and omits some clones. Under half of the omission traces to an unresolved V gene where checked; the cause of the rest is unknown. The sample table shows about 130,000 clones, and 85% to 90% are seen once. Clones ranked in the top ten supply approximately 10% of the sample. Mismatch repair deficiency in every enrolled patient was established by polymerase chain reaction or immunohistochemistry. TCR sequencing was performed for three patients who responded to pembrolizumab therapy. In the phase II trial, pembrolizumab PD-1 blockade was tested prospectively in advanced mismatch repair-deficient cancers, no matter which tissue of origin the cancers came from. Peripheral blood T cell samples were gathered serially, both before PD-1 blockade started and at multiple time points afterward. Blood sampling times were reported as weeks after the first pembrolizumab dose.

What the study reported, not specific to this receptor: Clones residing in the tumor, which were often undetectable in blood before treatment, expanded quickly after pembrolizumab and then contracted, generally before radiologic responses.

Points on this clone: It has no known antigen specificity. The sample holds no much larger clone one base away, and base qualities are not on file.

V ends up 3 bases short and J 5 bases short, with an unmatched junction base count of 7. CDR1 and CDR2, per the germline V gene, are LGHNA and YNFKEQ. CDR3 length: 15 amino acids, cysteine to phenylalanine. Of the read, only the CDR3 DNA is kept; its 45 bases are in frame from base 1. The sequences come from peripheral blood, collected roughly 67 weeks after starting pembrolizumab. The clonotype was recovered from an adult with mismatch repair-deficient cancer. The sequence joins TRBV4-2 to TRBJ1-5, with 7 middle bases fitting TRBD1. CDR3 protein: CASSQLNRGDQPQHF. The nucleotide sequence reads as follows: TGTGCCAGCAGCCAGCTCAACAGGGGAGATCAGCCCCAGCATTTT.